The next 13 T cell receptor beta chains were all read from a single sample in a study of T cell responses to AZD1222 COVID-19 vaccine. This table comes from immunoSEQ multiplex PCR, and its TCRdb copy is limited to in-frame clones, with some not included. Of 150,000 to 200,000 clones detected, around 94% appear once; the ten largest clones hold about 10%. Sequencing used peripheral blood, obtained on day 0 of AZD1222 vaccination. These receptor sequences come from an adult in good health.

This chain links TRBV12-3 or TRBV12-4 with TRBJ1-2; D possibly corresponds to TRBD1 (5 bases). V lost 3 bases to trimming and J lost 3 bases, with 8 bases between them. The CDR3 is made up of 13 amino acids. The CDR3 here is CASSLSQDYGYTF. In nucleotides, the CDR3 is TGTGCCAGCAGTTTGTCACAGGACTATGGCTACACCTTC.

This clone was recorded only once. CDR3 nucleotide sequence: TGTGCCATCACTGACCATACAGGGGGAAACGAGCAGTACTTC. This sequence encodes CAITDHTGGNEQYF. This sequence joins TRBV10-3 and TRBJ2-7; 8 nucleotides agree with TRBD1. The ends lost 7 bases at V and 5 bases at J; junction bases unmatched: 10. This CDR3 has 14 residues. Germline V gene sequence: CDR1 ENHRY, CDR2 SYGVKD.

This clone came up a few times. The V call is TRBV30, the J call TRBJ2-5, with 12 bases that match TRBD2. This CDR3 has 15 residues. Losses at the gene ends were 4 bases for V and 5 bases for J; bases not matched to a gene: 8. Germline V gene sequence: CDR1 GTSNPN, CDR2 SVGIG (reference sequence). The CDR3 is CAWNRLAGAGETQYF. DNA of the CDR3: TGTGCCTGGAACAGACTAGCGGGGGCGGGGGAGACCCAGTACTTC.

V usage is TRBV5-1 and J usage is TRBJ2-2, with 8 bases aligning to TRBD1. CDR3 size: 16 residues. Germline V CDR1 and CDR2: SGHRS, YFSETQ. Unmatched junction bases numbered 9, after V lost 1 base and J lost 7 bases. Here the CDR3 DNA reads TGCGCCAGCAGCTTGTACAGGGGGACCCGCGGCGGGGAGCTGTTTTTT. Translation: CASSLYRGTRGGELFF. Based on the CDR3 plus reference TRBV5-1 and TRBJ2-2, the full variable domain is KAGVTQTPRYLIKTRGQQVTLSCSPISGHRSVSWYQQTPGQGLQFLFEYFSETQRNKGNFPGRFSGRQFSNSRSEMNVSTLELGDSALYLCASSLYRGTRGGELFFGEGSRLTVL.

The chain joins TRBV15 to TRBJ1-1, with D possibly being TRBD1 (5 bases). In germline, CDR1 is LNHNV, CDR2 YYDKDF (reference sequence). The CDR3 loop spans 16 amino acids. V was pared by 0 bases and J by 0 bases, with 11 bases between. CDR3 nucleotide sequence: TGTGCCACCAGCAGAGATCCTTCGGGGGTGAACACTGAAGCTTTCTTT. Its protein is CATSRDPSGVNTEAFF.

This chain links TRBV15 with TRBJ2-4, with 7 bases lining up with TRBD2. Germline-derived CDR1 and CDR2 are LNHNV and YYDKDF (reference sequence). The J segment lost 1 base and the V segment lost 5 bases, leaving 8 bases of the junction unmatched. The CDR3 extends over 16 amino acids. CDR3 coding DNA: TGTGCCACCAGCGGGAGGGTGTCCCGGGCCAAAAACATTCAGTACTTC. It codes for CATSGRVSRAKNIQYF.

The chain has TRBV7-9 and TRBJ2-2; no clear D. CDR1 SEHNR and CDR2 FQNEAQ come from the germline V gene (reference sequence). The CDR3 extends over 16 amino acids. V was trimmed by 0 bases and J by 0 bases, leaving 8 bases between them. CDR3 DNA sequence: TGTGCCAGCAGCTTAGCCGAGAGCCCGAACACCGGGGAGCTGTTTTTT. It specifies CASSLAESPNTGELFF.

This chain's CDR3 is CASSASGTEPEAFF. In nucleotides, the CDR3 is TGTGCCAGCAGTGCCTCCGGGACGGAGCCTGAAGCTTTCTTT. The chain uses TRBV27 and TRBJ1-1; D perhaps matches TRBD1 (5 bases). Germline values: CDR1 MNHEY, CDR2 SMNVEV (reference sequence). Deletions cut 5 bases from V and 6 bases from J, with 16 bases between. The CDR3 loop spans 14 amino acids.

The genes are TRBV18 and TRBJ1-1; D is ambiguous. Trimming removed 0 bases at V and 2 bases at J, with 7 bases between. Germline V gene sequence: CDR1 KGHSH, CDR2 LQKENI. CDR3 length: 14 amino acids. The CDR3 DNA follows: TGTGCCAGCTCACCACCGGTTACAAACACTGAAGCTTTCTTT. Its protein is CASSPPVTNTEAFF. Full variable domain (remainder filled in from reference TRBV18 and TRBJ1-1): NAGVMQNPRHLVRRRGQEARLRCSPMKGHSHVYWYRQLPEEGLKFMVYLQKENIIDESGMPKERFSAEFPKEGPSILRIQQVVRGDSAAYFCASSPPVTNTEAFFGQGTRLTVV.

The rearrangement links TRBV7-9 to TRBJ2-3; 13 bases match TRBD2. CDR3 length: 16 amino acids. The germline CDR1 and CDR2 sequences are SEHNR and FQNEAQ (reference sequence). Trimming cost V 5 bases and J 5 bases; bases outside gene matches: 7. CDR3 bases: TGTGCCAGCAGCCAACTAGCGGGAGGGCCGGTAGATACGCAGTATTTT. Translation gives CASSQLAGGPVDTQYF.

This chain uses TRBV28 with TRBJ2-7, with D possibly TRBD1 on 5 matching bases. The CDR3 is made up of 13 amino acids. Germline values: CDR1 MDHEN, CDR2 SYDVKM. V lost 4 bases to trimming and J lost 2 bases, with 9 bases between them. For the CDR3, the DNA is TGTGCCAGCAGTTCGACAGATACCTACGAGCAGTACGTC. Its translation is CASSSTDTYEQYV.

This clone was observed a handful of times. The chain carries TRBV5-4 and TRBJ2-4, with D tentatively TRBD2 (6 bases). CDR3 length: 14 amino acids. V lost 4 bases and J lost 2, with 10 bases in between. The germline V gene encodes CDR1 SGHNT and CDR2 YYREEE (reference sequence). The CDR3 coding sequence is TGTGCCAGCAGCCTTAGCGGAACCAAAAACATTCAGTACTTC. It encodes CASSLSGTKNIQYF.

The chain combines TRBV5-6 with TRBJ1-5; unclear D gene. V lost 0 bases and J lost 2, with 9 bases in between. This CDR3 has 15 residues. Germline-derived CDR1 and CDR2 are SGHDT and YYEEEE. The CDR3 nucleotides read TGTGCCAGCAGCTTGGGGGATACAGGCAATCAGCCCCAGCATTTT. This translates into CASSLGDTGNQPQHF.